This T cell receptor beta chain originates from a study of cytomegalovirus exposure and HLA in healthy donors (dated by TCRdb to 2016 to 2017). Regarding the study in general: An earlier analysis of 587 of the donors reported 276 Gb of sequence data and some 110 million unique TCR beta sequences obtained from about 180 million T cells. The study profiled the T cell repertoires of hundreds of subjects by immunosequencing and related them to cytomegalovirus serostatus. Donor age, sex, ethnicity and CMV serostatus were collected together with the repertoire data. Besides the first cohort of 500 to 700 subjects, a separate validation cohort made up of 120 different subjects was used. The study aimed to test whether cataloging public T cell receptors could reveal signatures of past pathogen exposure. Five DR-DQ haplotypes were treated as single units for association and clustering because of strong linkage in the cohort. HLA typing included class I and class II loci at four-digit resolution. To study patterns of TCR occurrence, a later analysis re-analyzed previously published TCR beta repertoires from around 660 donors and added high-resolution HLA genotyping. An early release covering roughly 600 HLA-typed donors comprised 250 to 350 gigabases of sequencing data and around 86 million unique TCR sequences. Typing coverage varied by locus: about 629-630 donors for A, B, C, DRB1 and DQB1; roughly 500 for DQA1; some 610 for DPA1; approximately 490 for DPB1. Across roughly 420 genotyped donors of the cohort, an average of roughly 250,000 unique TCR beta nucleotide sequences per donor were sequenced, and around 20% of those sequences were non-productive. All discovery cohort repertoires had been generated on a single sequencing platform. To decide whether each TCR beta V gene segment behaved as functional or pseudogenic, an earlier analysis of several hundred of the donors relied on high-throughput TCR beta sequencing. In the later analysis, no new phenotypic data were used to find candidate immune exposures; instead, reliance was placed on TCR beta sequences and their occurrence across donors. A later genetic analysis used genome-wide SNP genotypes for about 65% of the roughly 670 donors, treating that subset as a discovery cohort. Among the roughly 400 genotyped donors, under 90% belonged to the genetic ancestry cluster associated with self-reported Caucasian donors. To predict cytomegalovirus infection status, the study combined high-throughput TCR immunosequencing, statistical association of individual TCRs with disease status, and machine learning. Study-wide findings and limitations: In the study, approximately 160 TCR beta chains were listed as associated with cytomegalovirus. According to the authors, the approach could potentially be generalized to other disease states and immunological phenotypes. HLA typing was unavailable for some donors at each locus, so association tests used only the typed subset. CMV serostatus was the only immune exposure information available for the cohort. Cytomegalovirus status was reported to be diagnosed by the classifier with high specificity and sensitivity in both the original and validation cohorts. When HLA alleles, especially DR and DQ, strongly co-occurred, attributing TCR associations to individual alleles was difficult. In a later analysis, over 15,000 TCR beta sequences were associated with specific HLA alleles at a false discovery rate of 0.05. A further reported finding was that TCR beta sequences accurately predicted the HLA-A and HLA-B alleles for most subjects in the first cohort. According to a later genetic analysis, donors in an Asian-associated ancestry cluster had fewer N-insertions in productive TCRs than the approximately 650-donor mean. Compared with equally common non-associated chains, HLA-associated TCR beta chains in a later analysis were more clonally expanded and had lower generation probabilities. Roughly uniform sequencing depth across donors was assumed in presence/absence analyses, although this assumption may not hold. In a later analysis, several top co-occurrence clusters were reported to appear linked to parvovirus B19, influenza, CMV and Epstein-Barr virus. A later analysis found that most CMV-associated TCR beta chains appeared HLA-restricted, with HLA associations seemingly driven largely by CMV exposure. Some IMGT-functional V segments, including TRBV6-2 and TRBV6-3, could not be distinguished by the 87-base-pair reads and were therefore excluded. Seventeen rarely observed V segments, including chromosome 9 orphons, were excluded from the earlier analysis of approximately 500 of the donors because counts were too low. In an earlier analysis of about 600 of the donors, most TCR beta V segments appeared in productive rearrangements about 87% or about 30% of the time, broadly matching IMGT annotations. A later analysis found that TCR association rates varied across HLA loci, with DRB1 alleles showing the most associated TCRs and HLA-C alleles the fewest. Linkage disequilibrium might explain the correlated functional status among segregating V segments, but an unknown experimental factor could not be excluded. A later genetic analysis associated a missense DCLRE1C variant with V-gene and J-gene trimming of TCR beta chains, and an independent cohort replicated the association. A cluster of highly shared sequence variants was judged likely to represent a technical artifact of the sequencing pipeline. In vitro tests confirmed that a few of the cytomegalovirus-associated TCR beta chains recognize cytomegalovirus antigens. In this cohort, only TCR beta chains were sequenced, and detectable features were limited by the absence of alpha or paired-chain data. Across donors, most TCR sequences were observed very rarely, whereas some public TCRs were present in many individuals.

The library was produced with the immunoSEQ multiplex PCR assay. The multiplex PCR relied on a mix of 60 forward primers for TCR Vbeta segments and 13 reverse primers for TCR Jbeta segments. The CDR3 region of rearranged TCR beta genes was amplified from genomic DNA with a multiplex PCR assay. On the Illumina HiSeq System, the amplified TCR beta libraries were sequenced as 87-base-pair reads. In the original analysis: A later analysis tallied roughly 80 million unique TCR beta chains across the 610 or so repertoires, and about 10 million of those chains were shared by two or more donors. A nearest-neighbor algorithm error-corrected the raw reads and collapsed the reads into unique sequences, merging closely related sequences to remove PCR and sequencing errors. CDR3 sequences were aligned to IMGT reference sequences to assign V, D and J gene segments. For a sequence to be retained, at least a six-nucleotide match to both a V gene segment and a J gene segment was required. A rearrangement counted as productive if the CDR3 had no stop codons and remained in frame with V and J, and every other rearrangement counted as non-productive. CDR3 was defined by IMGT convention, running from the second conserved V-encoded cysteine to the conserved J-encoded phenylalanine. Sequences without an unambiguous match to a single V gene segment were excluded from the earlier analysis of over 500 of the donors. In an earlier analysis of a few hundred of the donors, a V segment was called functional when productive rearrangements were above 56.7%, and segregating when the standard deviation between donors exceeded 5%. A statistical classification framework was built to diagnose cytomegalovirus status from the catalog of TCR beta chain sequences. A later analysis assigned V and J genes by comparing TCR nucleotide sequences with IMGT/GENE-DB human TR gene sequences. The TCRdist pipeline was used in a later analysis to assign CDR3 sequences and most-parsimonious VDJ recombination scenarios. In a later analysis, each TCR beta chain was defined by its CDR3 amino acid sequence together with its V-gene family, and reads without a unique V-gene family were excluded. A later analysis removed nearly 600 highly shared, low-generation-probability nucleotide sequences to deal with suspected cross-contamination and a sequencing artifact. In a later analysis, a clonal expansion index was calculated for each public chain from normalized within-repertoire ranks of inferred template counts. In a later analysis, generation probabilities were computed using a VDJ recombination model fitted to out-of-frame rearrangements, and the results were checked against IGoR. A later analysis scored TCR-TCR, TCR-HLA and TCR-CMV co-occurrence with hypergeometric tests, applying a repertoire-size bias correction to TCR pairs. In a later analysis, false discovery rates were estimated by permuting HLA or CMV assignments 20 times. In a later analysis, co-occurring TCRs were grouped using DBSCAN, and TCRdist sequence similarity was added for clustering within HLA-allele-positive subsets. For co-occurrence clustering, repertoires with fewer than 30,000 or more than 120,000 public chains were excluded, along with roughly 5 repertoires with anomalous nucleotide sharing. The table was pulled from immuneACCESS by TCRdb, which kept in-frame rearrangements only. Such tables lose some clones; where checked, under half of the loss comes from unresolved V genes, and the rest has no known cause. The V and J calls and clone size are taken from that table; D and trimming were inferred from the DNA. This sample is represented by 150,000 to 200,000 clones; around 75% of them were singletons. The ten largest make up less than 2% of the sample.

As encoded in the germline V gene, CDR1 is SNHLY while CDR2 is FYNNEI. Taken from cysteine to phenylalanine, the CDR3 has 13 residues. Only the CDR3 part of the read is kept: 39 bases, read in frame from the first base. A note on this clone: It has no known antigen specificity. No clone much larger than this one lies a single base away; base qualities are absent.

The cohort consisted of approximately 670 healthy bone marrow donors. At the time of sampling, every cohort member was nominally healthy, though immune exposures that went unrecorded were likely present. The donor was CMV seronegative and belonged to the group of 320 or so seronegative cohort members. Each donor provided a peripheral blood sample, and peripheral blood mononuclear cells were used for TCR beta sequencing. The Qiagen DNeasy Blood Extraction Kit was used to extract genomic DNA from the blood cell samples. The rearranged segments are TRBV2 and TRBJ2-5, and 14 junctional nucleotides match TRBD2. The J call may not be correct, given that the DNA end is closer to TRBJ2-7. This TCR was recovered from a woman aged 30 to 39 in good health and CMV-seronegative. Specimen: PBMCs. The CDR3 here reads CASGGLAGAEQYF. The nucleotide sequence is given as TGTGCCAGTGGGGGACTAGCGGGGGCCGAGCAGTACTTC.